These T cell receptor beta chains were read from a single sample in a study of T cells in Graves' hyperthyroidism and ophthalmopathy. TCRdb reprocessed the multiplex PCR reads via MiXCR and lists one record per CDR3 protein. This sample has about 480,000 distinct CDR3 sequences, with approximately 15% found just once. The sequencing input was blood. The source is a woman in her late teens or twenties with Graves' hyperthyroidism. CDR3s include the opening cysteine and the closing phenylalanine or tryptophan. The D gene is left open where the match is weak. Not all rows give a size; the values are once, few, many and, for expanded clones, a class.

J,V,size,D,DNA,CDR3
TRBJ1-3,TRBV3-1,NA,NA,TGTGCCAGCAGCATAGACAGCTCTGGAAACACCATATATTTT,CASSIDSSGNTIYF
TRBJ2-2,TRBV2,NA,NA,TGTGCCAGCAATCCTAGCCCCCTATCTCCAGTCGTCTTTTTT,CASNPSPLSPVVFF
TRBJ2-1,TRBV20-1,few,TRBD2,TGCAGTGCTAGAACCCCTCTAGCGGGCCACTATGAGCAGTTCTTC,CSARTPLAGHYEQFF
TRBJ2-7,TRBV30,NA,NA,TGTGCCCTCCTGCCCCCAGCAACCTACGAGCAGTACTTC,CALLPPATYEQYF
TRBJ2-2,TRBV3-1,NA,TRBD2,TGTGCCAGCAGCACCGGACTAGCGGGAGCGGCGAACACCGGGGAGCTGTTTTTT,CASSTGLAGAANTGELFF
TRBJ2-1,TRBV20-1,many,NA,TGCAGTGCTAATGGCAGGGGCGGCTCGGGAATTAGCGACTACAATGAGCAGTTCTTC,CSANGRGGSGISDYNEQFF
TRBJ2-1,TRBV20-1,many,NA,TGCAGTGCTAGAGATGCGGTCCACAATGAGCAGTTCTTC,CSARDAVHNEQFF
TRBJ2-5,TRBV6-1,NA,TRBD1,TGTGCCAGCAGGGAACCCCCCGGGACAGGCCAAGAGACCCAGTACTTC,CASREPPGTGQETQYF
TRBJ2-1,TRBV9,NA,TRBD2,TGTGCCAGCAGCGCCAGCGGGAGCAAGCTCTTC,CASSASGSKLF
TRBJ2-3,TRBV2,NA,TRBD2,TGTGCCAGCAGTGAAGCGCTCCAGAGTAGCGGGACCACAGATACGCAGTATTTT,CASSEALQSSGTTDTQYF